Listed below are T cell receptor beta chains from one sample, sequenced in a study of T-cell reconstitution after alpha-beta-depleted transplantation in children. TCRdb fed the PCR reads into MiXCR, producing one record per CDR3 protein. This sample has about 340,000 distinct CDR3 sequences, with over 9% found just once. The sequenced sample was PBMCs from the stem cell graft donor, obtained from the stem cell graft. These receptors were collected from a human donor who donated a stem cell graft to a child with acute lymphoblastic leukemia. Each CDR3 is given with its conserved first and last residue. D genes are given only for firm matches. For some rows the clone size is stated as once, few or many, or as a class when expanded; others skip it.

TRBJ1-1,TRBD1,TRBV14,few,TGTGCCAGCAGTCTTCTCAGGGGGAGCTCTGAAGCTTTCTTT,CASSLLRGSSEAFF
TRBJ1-1,NA,TRBV20-1,NA,TGCAGTGCCTTCGACCGTGTGGGGGCTTCTAACACTGAAGCTTTCTTT,CSAFDRVGASNTEAFF
TRBJ2-3,NA,TRBV5-1,many,TGCGCCAGCAGCCTGGATACCCAACAAACGCAGTATTTT,CASSLDTQQTQYF
TRBJ2-3,TRBD1,TRBV5-1,many,TGCGCCAGCAGCCTAGGGGGCCTATCTAGCACAGATACGCAGTATTTT,CASSLGGLSSTDTQYF
TRBJ2-5,TRBD2,TRBV4-3,NA,TGCGCCAGCAGCCAAGAAGGGGCGGGAGGAAGGGAGACCCAGTACTTC,CASSQEGAGGRETQYF
TRBJ2-3,NA,TRBV20-1,NA,TGCAGTGCCGGAACGGGAGCAGATACGCAGTATTTT,CSAGTGADTQYF
TRBJ2-1,TRBD2,TRBV5-1,NA,TGCGCCAGCAGCAGGTGGGGACTAGCGGGCTTAATGGGGGAGCAGTTCTTC,CASSRWGLAGLMGEQFF
TRBJ2-1,TRBD2,TRBV12-5,NA,TGTGCTAGTGGTTTGGTAGGGACTAGCGGGAGGGCCAATGAGCAGTTCTTC,CASGLVGTSGRANEQFF
TRBJ2-2,NA,TRBV7-2,few,TGTGCCAGCAGTCCCCTAATTGCCGGGGAGCTGTTTTTT,CASSPLIAGELFF
TRBJ1-1,NA,TRBV5-1,few,TGCGCCAGCAGCTTTCTCAGGCTGCGTGAAGCTTTCTTT,CASSFLRLREAFF
TRBJ1-4,NA,TRBV15,few,TGTGCCACCAGCAGACTCGGGGGAGATGAAAAACTGTTTTTT,CATSRLGGDEKLFF
TRBJ1-3,NA,TRBV5-1,NA,TGCGCCAGCAGCTTGGCCCCCCGACGTGTCTCTGGAAACACCATATATTTT,CASSLAPRRVSGNTIYF
TRBJ2-1,TRBD2,TRBV6-1,few,TGTGCCAGCAGTGCGGGACTAGCGGGAGGGCCGGACAGGAGCTCCTACAATGAGCAGTTCTTC,CASSAGLAGGPDRSSYNEQFF